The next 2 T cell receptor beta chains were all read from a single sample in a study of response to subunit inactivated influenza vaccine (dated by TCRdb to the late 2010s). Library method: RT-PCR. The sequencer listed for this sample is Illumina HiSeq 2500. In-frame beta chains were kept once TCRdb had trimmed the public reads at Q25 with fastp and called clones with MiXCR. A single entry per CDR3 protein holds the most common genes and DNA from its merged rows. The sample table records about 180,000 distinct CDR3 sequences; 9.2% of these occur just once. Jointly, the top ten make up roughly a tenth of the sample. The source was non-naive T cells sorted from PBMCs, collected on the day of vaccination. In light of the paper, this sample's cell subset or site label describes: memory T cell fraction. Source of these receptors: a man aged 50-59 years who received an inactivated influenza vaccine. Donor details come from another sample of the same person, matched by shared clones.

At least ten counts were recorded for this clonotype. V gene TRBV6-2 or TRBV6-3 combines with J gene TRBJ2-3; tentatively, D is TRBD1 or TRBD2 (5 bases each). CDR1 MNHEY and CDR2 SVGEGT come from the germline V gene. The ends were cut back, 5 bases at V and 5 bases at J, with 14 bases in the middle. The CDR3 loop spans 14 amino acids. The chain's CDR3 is CASSHRDGRDTQYF. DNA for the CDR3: TGTGCCAGCAGTCACCGGGACGGTAGAGATACGCAGTATTTT.

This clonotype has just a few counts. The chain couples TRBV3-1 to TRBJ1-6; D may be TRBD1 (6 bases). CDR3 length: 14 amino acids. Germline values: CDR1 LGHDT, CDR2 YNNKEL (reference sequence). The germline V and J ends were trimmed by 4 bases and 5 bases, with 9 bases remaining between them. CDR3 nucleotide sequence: TGTGCCAGCAGCCCACAGGGAAATAATTCACCCCTCCACTTT. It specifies CASSPQGNNSPLHF.